Below are 16 T cell receptor beta chains sequenced from a single sample in a study of blood T cell repertoires in COVID-19. Profiling relied on immunoSEQ multiplex PCR, and the TCRdb table lists in-frame clones only, not all of them. The sample has some 70,000 clones, 87% seen once; the top ten hold 3.4%. Sequenced sample: peripheral blood. Every receptor here comes from a woman in her forties or fifties with COVID-19, enrolled during active disease.

The rearrangement links TRBV7-3 to TRBJ2-3; D may be TRBD1 (5 bases). The CDR3 loop spans 15 amino acids. Germline CDR1 is SGHTA and CDR2 is FQGTGA. Trimming shortened V by 5 bases and J by 3 bases, and 15 bases separated the two germline ends. CDR3 residues: CASSPLGQFTDTQYF. CDR3 bases: TGTGCCAGCAGCCCCCTCGGACAATTTACAGATACGCAGTATTTT.

CDR3 nucleotide sequence: TGTGCCAGCAGCTGGGACAGGACCGACGAGCAGTACTTC. Its protein product is CASSWDRTDEQYF. This chain links TRBV7-9 with TRBJ2-7; 8 bases match TRBD1. Trimming removed 4 bases from V and 5 bases from J; junction bases left unmatched: 4. Per germline, CDR1 SEHNR and CDR2 FQNEAQ (reference sequence). The CDR3 spans 13 residues.

The chain has TRBV7-2 and TRBJ2-1, with TRBD2 matching 7 bases. The CDR3 runs 15 residues. Germline values: CDR1 SGHTA, CDR2 FQGNSA. The V gene end was trimmed by 2 bases and the J gene end by 5 bases; junction bases not matched to a gene: 6. CDR3 in amino acids: CASSLFAGVHNEQFF. CDR3 sequence (DNA): TGTGCCAGCAGCTTATTCGCGGGAGTACACAATGAGCAGTTCTTC.

The gene calls are TRBV3-1 (or the pseudogene TRBV3-2) and TRBJ1-5; D gene unclear. V was cut by 3 bases and J by 7 bases, with 10 bases left in between. The CDR3 runs 13 residues. Germline CDR1 LGHDT, CDR2 YNNKEL (reference sequence). CDR3 sequence reads: CASSQQARQPQHF. CDR3 DNA: TGTGCCAGCAGCCAGCAAGCCCGACAGCCCCAGCATTTT.

The gene calls are TRBV4-3 and TRBJ1-4; D gene ambiguous. Trimming removed 5 bases at V and 3 bases at J, with 10 bases between. Germline V gene sequence: CDR1 LGHNA, CDR2 YSLEER. CDR3 length: 14 residues. The CDR3, as DNA: TGCGCCAGCAGCGTCAGGTGGTCTAATGAAAAACTGTTTTTT. It is translated as CASSVRWSNEKLFF.

This clone was recorded only once. This chain connects TRBV9 to TRBJ2-2, with 7 bases matching TRBD2. CDR3 size: 15 residues. The germline gives CDR1 SGDLS, CDR2 YYNGEE. The V segment lost 0 bases and the J segment 5 bases; nucleotides outside the gene matches: 4. Written as DNA, the CDR3 is TGTGCCAGCAGCGTAGGTAGCGGGTTTACCGGGGAGCTGTTTTTT. This sequence encodes CASSVGSGFTGELFF.

This chain joins TRBV5-8 and TRBJ1-6; 7 bases line up with TRBD1. The germline V gene has CDR1 SGHTS and CDR2 YDEGEE. CDR3 length equals 15 residues. V dropped 3 bases and J dropped 7; count of bases not matched to a gene: 7. The DNA for the CDR3 is TGTGCCAGCAGCTCGGGACAGCTCTACAATTCACCCCTCCACTTT. Translation: CASSSGQLYNSPLHF.

CDR3: CASSGGSDYEQYF. As DNA, the CDR3 is TGTGCCAGCAGCGGGGGGAGCGACTACGAGCAGTACTTC. The chain combines TRBV11-3 with TRBJ2-7, with D possibly TRBD2 on 6 matching bases. The ends were cut back, 5 bases at V and 3 bases at J, with 11 bases in the middle. The germline CDR1 and CDR2 sequences are SGHNT and YENEEA. The length of the CDR3 is 13 residues.

This chain uses TRBV13 with TRBJ2-1, with 11 bases that match TRBD2. With 5 bases clipped from V and 5 bases from J, the junction kept 11 bases outside the gene matches. CDR1 PRHDT and CDR2 FYEKMQ come from the germline V gene (reference sequence). The CDR3 has 17 amino acids. DNA of the CDR3: TGTGCCAGCAGCCTCGAAGGCATGACTAGCGGGAACAATGAGCAGTTCTTC. Residues: CASSLEGMTSGNNEQFF.

V is TRBV28 and J is TRBJ1-3; D not certain. This CDR3 contains 16 residues. The V gene lost 2 bases and the J gene lost 0 bases, with 11 bases spanning the gap. CDR1 is MDHEN and CDR2 is SYDVKM in the germline V gene. The CDR3 nucleotides are TGTGCCAGCAGTTTACCGCTTCTTAGCTCTGGAAACACCATATATTTT. Protein: CASSLPLLSSGNTIYF.

The rearrangement links TRBV6-6 to TRBJ1-1; D is unresolved. Per germline, CDR1 MNHNY and CDR2 SVGAGI (reference sequence). The CDR3 covers 14 residues. The germline V and J ends were trimmed by 6 bases and 0 bases, with 11 bases remaining between them. The CDR3 DNA is TGTGCCAGCAGACCGCCAGTCATGAACACTGAAGCTTTCTTT. This gives the protein CASRPPVMNTEAFF.

This chain links TRBV15 with TRBJ2-5, with 8 bases matching TRBD2. The J segment lost 2 bases and the V segment lost 4 bases, leaving 9 bases of the junction unmatched. CDR3 length equals 16 residues. CDR1 is LNHNV and CDR2 is YYDKDF in the germline V gene (reference sequence). Written as DNA, the CDR3 is TGTGCCACCAGCAAATTAGCGGGAAGGGGTCAAGAGACCCAGTACTTC. Amino acids: CATSKLAGRGQETQYF.

CDR3 sequence reads: CASSLGQGIYNEQFF. CDR3 nucleotide sequence: TGTGCCAGCAGTTTAGGACAGGGTATCTACAATGAGCAGTTCTTC. V gene TRBV28 combines with J gene TRBJ2-1, with 8 bases aligning to TRBD1. The germline gives CDR1 MDHEN, CDR2 SYDVKM. This CDR3 comprises 15 residues. Germline trimming cut 2 bases from V and 3 bases from J; bases unmatched to any gene: 3.

The rearrangement links TRBV28 to TRBJ1-1, with D possibly TRBD1 on 5 matching bases. Trimming took 11 bases from V and 3 from J, leaving 13 bases between them. In germline, CDR1 is MDHEN, CDR2 SYDVKM. CDR3 length equals 12 residues. The CDR3: CAAKRGYTEAFF. The DNA for the CDR3 is TGTGCCGCAAAGCGGGGGTACACTGAAGCTTTCTTT.

This chain connects TRBV27 to TRBJ1-3, with D maybe TRBD1 (6 bases). Germline V gene data show CDR1 as MNHEY and CDR2 as SMNVEV (reference sequence). CDR3 length: 14 amino acids. V lost 6 bases to trimming and J lost 2 bases, with 11 bases between them. The CDR3 coding sequence is TGTGCCAGCAGCCCCAGGGGAACTGGAAACACCATATATTTT. Its translation: CASSPRGTGNTIYF.

The CDR3 protein is CASSLGGRREGEETQYF. The CDR3 DNA is TGTGCCAGCAGCTTAGGCGGGAGGCGGGAAGGTGAGGAGACCCAGTACTTC. The V and J genes are TRBV13 and TRBJ2-5, with 7 bases aligning to TRBD2. V lost 0 bases to trimming and J lost 5 bases; unmatched junction nucleotides: 12. The CDR3 loop spans 17 amino acids. The germline V gene has CDR1 PRHDT and CDR2 FYEKMQ (reference sequence). The variable domain in full, with the rest retrieved from reference TRBV13 and TRBJ2-5, is AAGVIQSPRHLIKEKRETATLKCYPIPRHDTVYWYQQGPGQDPQFLISFYEKMQSDKGSIPDRFSAQQFSDYHSELNMSSLELGDSALYFCASSLGGRREGEETQYFGPGTRLLVL.